This entry describes one T cell receptor (beta chain). What it recognizes is unknown. The sample originates from a study of cytomegalovirus exposure and HLA in healthy donors. Study-wide findings and caveats: Immune exposure was documented only through CMV serostatus.

Researchers ran the PCR with 60 Vbeta and 13 Jbeta primers. Produced via immunoSEQ multiplex PCR; TCRdb's table is partial and in-frame only. The sample includes a few hundred thousand clones, about 86% seen only once; the top ten take less than 8.5%. Germline values: CDR1 MDHEN, CDR2 SYDVKM. The CDR3 has 14 residues. V was trimmed by 6 bases and J by 9 bases, leaving 20 bases between them. The origin of this receptor is a woman in her sixties or seventies in good health and CMV-seropositive. The V and J genes are TRBV28 and TRBJ1-2; D is undetermined. The sample comprised PBMCs. CDR3 amino acids: CASRHSDSGLRYTF. The CDR3 DNA sequence: TGTGCCAGCAGACATTCGGACTCCGGACTCCGCTACACCTTC.